The rows below give T cell receptor beta chains drawn from one sample of a study of CD8+ T cells in alopecia areata. Here immunoSEQ multiplex PCR was the method, and the copy in TCRdb shows in-frame clones only, minus some. The sample shows hundreds of thousands of clones, approximately 65% of them seen only once. Specimen: CD4+ T cells sorted from blood, collected around week 44, from a patient treated with tofacitinib. These receptor sequences come from a human donor with alopecia areata. CDR3s include the opening cysteine and the closing phenylalanine or tryptophan. D genes are given only for firm matches. Expanded clones get a size class; other rows say once, few or many, or leave the size out.

v_call: TRBV7-2
clone_size: -
d_call: TRBD2
j_call: TRBJ2-1
cdr3_nt: TGTGCCAGCAGCCCCCTACTAGCGGGGTTAGTGAATGAGCAGTTCTTC
cdr3_aa: CASSPLLAGLVNEQFF

v_call: TRBV5-4
clone_size: -
d_call: -
j_call: TRBJ2-7
cdr3_nt: TGTGCCAGCAGCTTGGGGGGCAGACCGAACGAGCAGTACTTC
cdr3_aa: CASSLGGRPNEQYF

v_call: TRBV5-1
clone_size: -
d_call: -
j_call: TRBJ1-1
cdr3_nt: TGCGCCAGCAGCTTGAGCGGAGGGCCGAACACTGAAGCTTTCTTT
cdr3_aa: CASSLSGGPNTEAFF

v_call: TRBV5-6
clone_size: -
d_call: -
j_call: TRBJ2-4
cdr3_nt: TGTGCCAGCAGCTTGGGGTCAGCCAAAAACATTCAGTACTTC
cdr3_aa: CASSLGSAKNIQYF

v_call: TRBV7-2
clone_size: few
d_call: TRBD1
j_call: TRBJ1-6
cdr3_nt: TGTGCCAGCAGACCCACGACAGGGGGAGCGGGCTCACCCCTCCACTTT
cdr3_aa: CASRPTTGGAGSPLHF

v_call: TRBV27
clone_size: -
d_call: -
j_call: TRBJ1-2
cdr3_nt: TGTGCCACCTCGGCAGGTGTCGGGGGCTACACCTTC
cdr3_aa: CATSAGVGGYTF

v_call: TRBV5-1
clone_size: few
d_call: -
j_call: TRBJ2-5
cdr3_nt: TGCGCCAGCAGCCCAGGGACACGGGTCCCCCCCGAGACCCAGTACTTC
cdr3_aa: CASSPGTRVPPETQYF

v_call: TRBV2
clone_size: -
d_call: TRBD1
j_call: TRBJ1-6
cdr3_nt: TGTGCCAGCAGGGACAGGGGGAACAGCAATTCACCCCTCCACTTT
cdr3_aa: CASRDRGNSNSPLHF

v_call: TRBV27
clone_size: -
d_call: -
j_call: TRBJ1-2
cdr3_nt: TGTGCCAGTCAGGGGTTAAGGGGCGATGGCTACACCTTC
cdr3_aa: CASQGLRGDGYTF

v_call: TRBV15
clone_size: -
d_call: -
j_call: TRBJ1-1
cdr3_nt: TGTGCCACCTCAGGGGAGAACACTGAAGCTTTCTTT
cdr3_aa: CATSGENTEAFF

v_call: TRBV6-6
clone_size: -
d_call: TRBD2
j_call: TRBJ2-3
cdr3_nt: TGTGCCAGCAGTCCAGCGGGGGGGCTGTTAAAAGATACGCAGTATTTT
cdr3_aa: CASSPAGGLLKDTQYF

v_call: TRBV5-1
clone_size: -
d_call: -
j_call: TRBJ1-6
cdr3_nt: TGCGCCAGCAGCTTGGAACGGGGGGTTTCACCCCTCCACTTT
cdr3_aa: CASSLERGVSPLHF

v_call: TRBV27
clone_size: few
d_call: -
j_call: TRBJ2-3
cdr3_nt: TGTGCCAGCACGGACTATAGGGATACGCAGTATTTT
cdr3_aa: CASTDYRDTQYF

v_call: TRBV27
clone_size: -
d_call: TRBD1
j_call: TRBJ2-4
cdr3_nt: TGTGCCAGCAGTCTAGGACAGGTTCAGTACTTC
cdr3_aa: CASSLGQVQYF

v_call: TRBV6-1
clone_size: -
d_call: -
j_call: TRBJ1-1
cdr3_nt: TGTGCCAGCAGTGAACATATGAACACTGAAGCTTTCTTT
cdr3_aa: CASSEHMNTEAFF

v_call: TRBV6-6
clone_size: -
d_call: -
j_call: TRBJ2-7
cdr3_nt: TGTGCCAGCAGTCCCCCCGAAGTCCCCTACTACGAGCAGTACTTC
cdr3_aa: CASSPPEVPYYEQYF

v_call: TRBV6-6
clone_size: -
d_call: -
j_call: TRBJ1-1
cdr3_nt: TGTGCCAGCAGATTCCGGGATCTGAACACTGAAGCTTTCTTT
cdr3_aa: CASRFRDLNTEAFF

v_call: TRBV30
clone_size: -
d_call: -
j_call: TRBJ1-2
cdr3_nt: TGTGCCTGGAGATTCACAGGGAACTATGGCTACACCTTC
cdr3_aa: CAWRFTGNYGYTF

v_call: TRBV5-1
clone_size: -
d_call: TRBD2
j_call: TRBJ2-1
cdr3_nt: TGCGCCAGCAGCTTCCGGACTAGCGATCTATATGAGCAGTTCTTC
cdr3_aa: CASSFRTSDLYEQFF

v_call: TRBV5-1
clone_size: -
d_call: -
j_call: TRBJ2-7
cdr3_nt: TGCGCCAGCAGCTTGGAAGACCTAAACGAGCAGTACTTC
cdr3_aa: CASSLEDLNEQYF

v_call: TRBV25-1
clone_size: -
d_call: TRBD1
j_call: TRBJ2-1
cdr3_nt: TGTGCCAGCCGGGACAGGGAAACATATGAGCAGTTCTTC
cdr3_aa: CASRDRETYEQFF

v_call: TRBV7-9
clone_size: -
d_call: -
j_call: TRBJ2-3
cdr3_nt: TGTGCCAGCAGCCATGGTGAAAGGAGATACACAGATACGCAGTATTTT
cdr3_aa: CASSHGERRYTDTQYF

v_call: TRBV18
clone_size: many
d_call: TRBD1
j_call: TRBJ2-7
cdr3_nt: TGTGCCAGCTCAACTAGACAGGGGGTCCACGAGCAGTACTTC
cdr3_aa: CASSTRQGVHEQYF

v_call: TRBV29-1
clone_size: -
d_call: -
j_call: TRBJ2-2
cdr3_nt: TGCAGCGTTGCCCTAATCGTGAGGGGAACCGGGGAGCTGTTTTTT
cdr3_aa: CSVALIVRGTGELFF

v_call: TRBV4-3
clone_size: -
d_call: TRBD2
j_call: TRBJ2-1
cdr3_nt: TGCGCCAGCAGCCAAGACGGGGGGGGAAATGAGCAGTTCTTC
cdr3_aa: CASSQDGGGNEQFF

v_call: TRBV9
clone_size: -
d_call: TRBD1
j_call: TRBJ2-2
cdr3_nt: TGTGCCAGCAGCGTAACGCGACAGGGGGCTGCCGGGGAGCTGTTTTTT
cdr3_aa: CASSVTRQGAAGELFF

v_call: TRBV7-2
clone_size: -
d_call: -
j_call: TRBJ2-5
cdr3_nt: TGTGCCAGCAGCTATGGACTCCAAGAGACCCAGTACTTC
cdr3_aa: CASSYGLQETQYF